This TCR beta chain was profiled in a study of cytomegalovirus exposure and HLA in healthy donors. Study information: The 120 or so validation repertoires, a later analysis reported, used the same platform as the 666 first-cohort repertoires.

Overall study results and limits: The tendency of first-cohort TCR clusters to co-occur in the 90 to 150 validation repertoires was the finding of a later analysis.

This clone was observed a few times. As yet, its antigen is unknown. Some clones are missing from TCRdb's copy, which holds only in-frame ones; the method was immunoSEQ multiplex PCR. In the table there are 110,000 or so clones, roughly 82% of which are singletons. The sequencing sample was made of PBMCs. The origin of this receptor is a man aged 18 to 35 in good health and CMV-seronegative.

In DNA form, the CDR3 reads TGCGCCAGCAGCTTGGGGGCGGGGGGGCGTGGAGATACGCAGTATTTT. This gives the protein CASSLGAGGRGDTQYF. The gene calls are TRBV5-1 and TRBJ2-3; 9 nucleotides agree with TRBD2. Trimming at V came to 0 bases and at J to 5 bases, leaving 7 bases not matched to a gene. This CDR3 has 16 amino acids. Per the germline V gene, CDR1 is SGHRS and CDR2 is YFSETQ.